Listed here are 31 T cell receptor beta chains from one sample, sequenced in a study of T cells in Graves' hyperthyroidism and ophthalmopathy. RNA transcripts served as the template for amplifying TCR beta CDR3 regions. The TCR CDR3 first-round RT-PCR relied on the HTBI primer set. TCRdb passed the multiplex PCR reads through MiXCR, listing each CDR3 protein once. The repertoire consists of about 180,000 distinct CDR3 sequences, with approximately 15% occurring once and the leading ten covering 29%. Sequenced sample: blood. The origin of the receptors is a woman aged 50 to 60 with Graves' hyperthyroidism.

This chain links TRBV4-2 with TRBJ1-2; D is possibly TRBD1 (5 bases). The CDR3 is made up of 16 amino acids. Germline assignment: CDR1 LGHNA and CDR2 YNFKEQ. V gave up 1 base and J gave up 7 bases, with 19 bases separating them. The CDR3 reads CASSQVGAGSHLGYTF. For the CDR3, the DNA is TGTGCCAGCAGCCAAGTTGGGGCAGGGTCCCACCTTGGCTACACCTTC.

The chain carries TRBV5-1 and TRBJ1-5; D remains unclear. With 0 bases removed from V and 7 bases from J, the gap between germline ends came to 8 bases. Germline V gives CDR1 SGHRS, CDR2 YFSETQ. CDR3 length: 13 amino acids. This CDR3 is CASSLGVGQPQHF. The DNA of the CDR3 is TGCGCCAGCAGCTTGGGGGTAGGGCAGCCCCAGCATTTT.

This clonotype has a count of ten or more. The chain employs TRBV6-1 and TRBJ1-1, with D unclear. V lost 8 bases and J lost 6, with 16 bases in between. CDR1 MNHNS and CDR2 SASEGT come from the germline V gene. The CDR3 has 13 residues. Here the CDR3 reads CASARYDNPEAFF. The DNA for the CDR3 is TGTGCCAGCGCCCGGTACGACAACCCTGAAGCTTTCTTT.

This clonotype was observed many times. J is TRBJ1-1 and V is TRBV7-2; D gene ambiguous. Germline CDR1 SGHTA, CDR2 FQGNSA. Trimming removed 2 bases at V and 7 bases at J, with 14 bases between. This CDR3 has 14 residues. Here the CDR3 reads CASSLMPQAGEAFF. DNA of the CDR3: TGTGCCAGCAGCTTAATGCCTCAGGCTGGTGAAGCTTTCTTT.

This clonotype was found many times. The chain recombines TRBV19 with TRBJ2-2; the D gene is possibly TRBD2 (5 bases). The CDR3 contains 15 residues. Germline CDR1 and CDR2: LNHDA and SQIVND (reference sequence). The V gene lost 6 bases and the J gene lost 8 bases, with 19 bases spanning the gap. CDR3: CASRPGNLKWGELFF. The DNA of the CDR3 is TGTGCCAGTAGACCCGGGAACCTGAAATGGGGGGAGCTGTTTTTT.

The chain links TRBV3-1 to TRBJ2-1, with TRBD2 identical over 9 bases. V lost 3 bases and J lost 2; bases outside the gene matches: 8. Per the germline V gene, CDR1 is LGHDT and CDR2 is YNNKEL (reference sequence). This CDR3 is 17 amino acids long. The CDR3 DNA reads as TGTGCCAGCAGCCATTCCTGGACTAGCGAGCCCTACAATGAGCAGTTCTTC. Translated, it gives CASSHSWTSEPYNEQFF.

At least ten counts were recorded for this clonotype. This sequence joins TRBV2 and TRBJ2-7; 7 positions agree with TRBD2. CDR3 size: 14 residues. Germline V gene sequence: CDR1 SNHLY, CDR2 FYNNEI. Trimming took 6 bases from V and 1 from J; bases not matched to a gene: 6. The CDR3 protein is CASRDSGQSYEQYF. In nucleotides, the CDR3 is TGTGCCAGCAGGGATAGCGGGCAGTCCTACGAGCAGTACTTC.

In this sample, this clonotype turned up many times. V is TRBV19 and J is TRBJ2-5; tentative D call: TRBD1 (6 bases). The CDR3 spans 13 residues. Germline V lookup: CDR1 LNHDA, CDR2 SQIVND (reference sequence). V shed 7 bases and J shed 9 bases, with 18 bases lying between them. CDR3 amino acids: CASIGVRGTAQYF. CDR3 nucleotide sequence: TGTGCCAGTATTGGGGTCAGGGGCACGGCCCAGTACTTC.

This clonotype was found once. This chain joins TRBV11-2 and TRBJ2-6; D gene uncertain. CDR1 is SGHAT and CDR2 is FQNNGV in the germline V gene. Trimming left V 5 bases short and J 1 base short, with 9 bases between. The CDR3 sequence is 15 residues long. The CDR3 sequence: CASSREPSGANVLTF. CDR3 DNA: TGTGCCAGCAGCCGCGAGCCTTCTGGGGCCAACGTCCTGACTTTC.

The table lists this clonotype with a count of one. The rearrangement joins TRBV12-3 or TRBV12-4 to TRBJ2-2; perhaps D is TRBD1 or TRBD2 (6 bases each). V lost 1 base, J lost 6 bases, and 21 bases lay in between. This CDR3 is 18 amino acids long. The CDR3 loop is CASSLGEYIGGTSGELFF. CDR3 nucleotide sequence: TGTGCCAGCAGTTTAGGAGAGTATATAGGGGGGACGTCCGGGGAGCTGTTTTTT.

This clonotype has a count of ten or more. V is TRBV29-1 and J is TRBJ2-3, with a weak D call TRBD1 (6 bases). The CDR3 is made up of 15 amino acids. V was shortened by 3 bases and J by 2 bases, with 15 bases between the two germline ends. Germline CDR1 reads SQVTM; CDR2 reads ANQGSEA. The CDR3 loop reads CSVEGHRGNTDTQYF. In DNA form, the CDR3 reads TGCAGCGTTGAGGGACATAGGGGGAACACAGATACGCAGTATTTT.

This clonotype was observed many times. The chain employs TRBV2 and TRBJ2-7, with D uncertain. Germline CDR1 reads SNHLY; CDR2 reads FYNNEI. Trimming left V 6 bases short and J 4 bases short, with 22 bases between. The CDR3 loop spans 16 amino acids. This CDR3 is CASSLRGSGYPYEQYF. CDR3 DNA: TGTGCCAGCAGCCTAAGAGGATCAGGATACCCGTACGAGCAGTACTTC.

This clonotype has ten or more counts. The V and J genes are TRBV7-9 and TRBJ1-1, with a weak D call TRBD1 (5 bases). Between the trimmed V and J ends, which lost 6 bases and 1 base, there was a span of 9 bases. The germline CDR1 and CDR2 sequences are SEHNR and FQNEAQ (reference sequence). CDR3 size: 13 residues. The CDR3: CASRPQGNTEAFF. The CDR3 DNA is TGTGCCAGCAGGCCCCAGGGGAACACTGAAGCTTTCTTT. The full variable domain, with the rest looked up from reference TRBV7-9 and TRBJ1-1, is DTGVSQNPRHKITKRGQNVTFRCDPISEHNRLYWYRQTLGQGPEFLTYFQNEAQLEKSRLLSDRFSAERPKGSFSTLEIQRTEQGDSAMYLCASRPQGNTEAFFGQGTRLTVV.

This clonotype occurred many times. This sequence joins TRBV28 and TRBJ1-2; D is possibly TRBD1 (5 bases). The CDR3 loop spans 14 amino acids. The germline gives CDR1 MDHEN, CDR2 SYDVKM. V lost 5 bases to trimming and J lost 4 bases, with 14 bases between them. The CDR3 sequence is CASSPQRQPYGYTF. CDR3 nucleotide sequence: TGTGCCAGCAGTCCTCAAAGACAGCCCTATGGCTACACCTTC.

This chain connects TRBV5-1 to TRBJ1-1; D gene uncertain. CDR3 length equals 16 residues. Trimming removed 0 bases at V and 0 bases at J, with 12 bases between. Germline V CDR1 and CDR2: SGHRS, YFSETQ. The CDR3 sequence: CASSLGQAVMNTEAFF. As DNA, the CDR3 is TGCGCCAGCAGCTTGGGGCAGGCTGTTATGAACACTGAAGCTTTCTTT.

This clonotype was observed many times. This chain joins TRBV6-1 and TRBJ2-7; D remains ambiguous. The CDR3 length is 17 residues. Germline V gene data show CDR1 as MNHNS and CDR2 as SASEGT. The V end was cut by 6 bases, the J end by 0 bases, with 21 bases between. CDR3 in DNA: TGTGCCAGCAGCGGAACTTTAGGTCCGTTTAGCTCCTACGAGCAGTACTTC. Protein product: CASSGTLGPFSSYEQYF.

This clonotype was recorded at least ten times. The chain links TRBV7-2 to TRBJ2-7, with 8 bases lining up with TRBD1. Trimming cost V 2 bases and J 3 bases; bases outside gene matches: 9. This CDR3 has 16 amino acids. Germline V lookup: CDR1 SGHTA, CDR2 FQGNSA. The chain's CDR3 is CASSLRSGTGGYEQYF. CDR3 nucleotides: TGTGCCAGCAGCTTACGGTCGGGGACAGGCGGCTACGAGCAGTACTTC. Full variable domain (outside the CDR3, taken from reference TRBV7-2 and TRBJ2-7): GAGVSQSPSNKVTEKGKDVELRCDPISGHTALYWYRQSLGQGLEFLIYFQGNSAPDKSGLPSDRFSAERTGGSVSTLTIQRTQQEDSAVYLCASSLRSGTGGYEQYFGPGTRLTVT.

This clonotype was picked up many times. CDR3 in amino acids: CSAPIGSLTLANYGYTF. The CDR3 DNA reads as TGCAGTGCCCCCATTGGGTCTTTAACCCTAGCTAACTATGGCTACACCTTC. The chain combines TRBV20-1 with TRBJ1-2; D gene unclear. Trimming left V 6 bases short and J 0 bases short, with 23 bases between. The length of the CDR3 is 17 residues. Germline V lookup: CDR1 DFQATT, CDR2 SNEGSKA (reference sequence).

This clonotype was counted only a few times. J is TRBJ2-5 and V is TRBV5-1; perhaps D is TRBD1 or TRBD2 (5 bases each). The ends were cut back, 0 bases at V and 9 bases at J, with 18 bases in the middle. The CDR3 length is 15 residues. The V gene's germline CDR1 is SGHRS and CDR2 YFSETQ. The CDR3 DNA follows: TGCGCCAGCAGCTTGGGACAGCCTCTCAGAGGGGCCCAGTACTTC. It yields the protein CASSLGQPLRGAQYF.

The chain couples TRBV3-1 to TRBJ1-2, with D hard to call. Trimming pared 4 bases from V and 2 bases from J, leaving 17 bases between. The CDR3 totals 16 residues. Germline V gene sequence: CDR1 LGHDT, CDR2 YNNKEL (reference sequence). CDR3 DNA sequence: TGTGCCAGCAGCCGACGCACCGAAGAAGTCAACTATGGCTACACCTTC. Residues: CASSRRTEEVNYGYTF.

There are many counts of this clonotype. V usage is TRBV7-9 and J usage is TRBJ1-6; the D gene is possibly TRBD1 (5 bases). This CDR3 has 13 residues. Per germline, CDR1 SEHNR and CDR2 FQNEAQ (reference sequence). The V and J ends lost 5 bases and 8 bases respectively, with 10 bases between them. CDR3 sequence reads: CASSPGGDSPLHF. The CDR3, as DNA: TGTGCCAGCAGCCCTGGGGGGGATTCACCCCTCCACTTT.

This chain links TRBV5-4 with TRBJ1-1, with a weak D call TRBD1 (6 bases). The ends were cut back, 2 bases at V and 11 bases at J, with 22 bases in the middle. The CDR3 covers 15 residues. From germline, CDR1 is SGHNT and CDR2 YYREEE (reference sequence). The CDR3 sequence is CASSFGLREGVAAFF. The CDR3 nucleotides are TGTGCCAGCAGCTTCGGGTTGAGGGAGGGGGTAGCGGCTTTCTTT.

The rearrangement joins TRBV6-2 or TRBV6-3 to TRBJ2-5, with D unresolved. The germline CDR1 and CDR2 sequences are MNHEY and SVGEGT. Trimming cost V 5 bases and J 7 bases, with 11 bases left between them. CDR3 size: 12 residues. The CDR3 protein is CASSITPRTQYF. The CDR3 coding sequence is TGTGCCAGCAGTATAACCCCCCGGACCCAGTACTTC.

This clonotype was found a few times. The chain recombines TRBV6-1 with TRBJ2-5; weak D call: TRBD2 (6 bases). V was trimmed by 6 bases and J by 5 bases, leaving 16 bases between them. Germline-derived CDR1 and CDR2 are MNHNS and SASEGT. The CDR3 length is 14 residues. The CDR3 sequence: CASRGGLRGETQYF. CDR3 nucleotide sequence: TGTGCCAGCAGGGGGGGACTCCGGGGGGAGACCCAGTACTTC.

This clonotype has at least ten counts. J is TRBJ2-7 and V is TRBV6-1; D gene ambiguous. Trimming stripped 5 bases from V and 3 bases from J, with 11 bases between. Germline values: CDR1 MNHNS, CDR2 SASEGT. The CDR3 consists of 13 residues. CDR3 nucleotides: TGTGCCAGCAGTTACGACACAGACTACGAGCAGTACTTC. Translated, it gives CASSYDTDYEQYF.

J is TRBJ2-7 and V is TRBV6-1; the D is unclear. The CDR3 contains 8 residues. Per germline, CDR1 MNHNS and CDR2 SASEGT. Trimming took off 6 bases at V and 6 bases at J, with 0 bases between the two ends. The CDR3 DNA is TGTGCCAGCAGCGAGCAGTACTTC. Translating it yields CASSEQYF.

CDR3 sequence reads: CASVGGGRNTEAFF. The CDR3 bases are TGCGCCAGCGTTGGGGGGGGACGGAACACTGAAGCTTTCTTT. The chain combines TRBV5-1 with TRBJ1-1; D is possibly TRBD1 (5 bases). Germline V lookup: CDR1 SGHRS, CDR2 YFSETQ. V was pared by 7 bases and J by 1 base, with 14 bases between. This CDR3 contains 14 residues. Full variable domain (rest looked up from reference TRBV5-1 and TRBJ1-1): KAGVTQTPRYLIKTRGQQVTLSCSPISGHRSVSWYQQTPGQGLQFLFEYFSETQRNKGNFPGRFSGRQFSNSRSEMNVSTLELGDSALYLCASVGGGRNTEAFFGQGTRLTVV.

This clonotype was detected many times. The chain is built from TRBV2 and TRBJ2-7, with TRBD2 identical over 8 bases. Germline-derived CDR1 and CDR2 are SNHLY and FYNNEI. V lost 3 bases to trimming and J lost 1 base; unmatched junction nucleotides: 2. CDR3 length: 14 residues. This CDR3 is CASSEAGGSYEQYF. The CDR3 coding sequence is TGTGCCAGCAGTGAGGCGGGGGGTTCCTACGAGCAGTACTTC.

This chain joins TRBV2 and TRBJ1-2; a weak D match, TRBD1 (5 bases). The CDR3 covers 14 residues. The germline V gene has CDR1 SNHLY and CDR2 FYNNEI. V lost 2 bases, J lost 4 bases, and 11 bases lay in between. The CDR3 region is CASSELGRIYGYTF. Written as DNA, the CDR3 is TGTGCCAGCAGTGAACTGGGACGGATCTATGGCTACACCTTC.

This clonotype was seen repeatedly, ten times or more. The rearrangement uses TRBV6-5 and TRBJ2-7; D not certain. Trimming took 0 bases from V and 3 from J, leaving 9 bases between them. The CDR3 runs to 14 residues. Germline V gene sequence: CDR1 MNHEY, CDR2 SVGAGI. The CDR3: CASSYSVSNYEQYF. As DNA, the CDR3 is TGTGCCAGCAGTTACTCGGTCAGCAACTACGAGCAGTACTTC.

The sample holds many counts of this clonotype. The J gene is TRBJ1-1, the V gene TRBV4-3, with TRBD1 identical over 9 bases. Germline CDR1 is LGHNA and CDR2 is YSLEER. This CDR3 is built from 18 residues. The J segment lost 3 bases and the V segment lost 0 bases, leaving 11 bases of the junction unmatched. CDR3 in DNA: TGCGCCAGCAGCCAAGAAGGGGGGACAGGGAAGGTTGACACTGAAGCTTTCTTT. This encodes CASSQEGGTGKVDTEAFF.